This T cell receptor beta chain was sequenced in a study of shared T cell receptors in the human thymus (dated by TCRdb to about 2021). Study-wide context: The study examined how the human thymus generates shared, self-reactive T-cell receptor alpha chains.

This clone was seen only a few times. What antigen it recognizes has not been identified. The input lacks base qualities; no much larger clone sits a single base away. The library was obtained by the immunoSEQ multiplex PCR assay. The table comes from immuneACCESS by way of TCRdb, which keeps in-frame sequences with V and J called. Part of the clones is missing from these tables; in studies checked, under half for an unresolved V gene and the rest for unknown reasons. For this sample there are hundreds of thousands of clones; approximately 89% appear just once. Together, the top ten hold more than 0.009% of the sample. The V end loses 0 bases and the J end loses 4 bases, and a stretch of 10 bases separates them. CDR1 is given as ENHRY and CDR2 as SYGVKD, both from the germline V gene. The CDR3 numbers 14 residues from cysteine through phenylalanine. Only the CDR3 DNA is retained, 42 bases long and in frame from the first base.

In addition, the sample was reused for a study of human thymus T cells. The second study's authors report: Donors were immunologically healthy infants undergoing open corrective cardiac surgery for congenital heart defects in Finland. Thymus tissue was collected as surgical resects that were removed during corrective cardiac surgery. V and J gene segment usage appeared biased in both thymic and peripheral blood repertoires. The related research reported highly overlapping thymic TCR repertoires among unrelated individuals. The study described the TCR alpha and beta repertoires in roughly 8 infant thymus samples and four matching peripheral blood samples. The infant donors were roughly 7 to 250 days old, and the cohort included several males and a couple of females. Thymocytes were released mechanically from tissue and stored at -70 °C as pellets of roughly 9-31 million cells. A QIAsymphony instrument was used to extract genomic DNA from frozen cell pellets. The immunoSEQ multiplex PCR assay was used to amplify the TCRB and TCRAD loci from a standardized quantity of quality-controlled genomic DNA. The V(D)J region was spanned by amplicons of a length sufficient to cover the CDR3 and to identify V and J genes. The amplicons were sequenced on an Illumina platform via the commercial immunoSEQ service. Primer bias and sequencing errors were corrected as previously described, and TCRAD and TCRB were defined on the basis of the IMGT database. immunoSEQ Analyzer 3.0 and VDJTools were used for repertoire analysis, which covered basic statistics, V/J segment usage, diversity estimates, rarefaction and pairwise overlap. Diversity was estimated using the Chao1, ChaoE, Efron-Thisted, Shannon and inverse Simpson indices, and was also estimated on datasets down-sampled to the size of the smallest sample. Repertoire overlap was determined by strict matching of CDR3 nucleotide sequence, V gene and J gene, and Jaccard-based multidimensional scaling clustering was applied. Thymus samples yielded on average about 810,000 unique TCRB clonotypes, compared with 80,000 to 85,000 from blood samples.

The chain is encoded by TRBV10-3 joined to TRBJ2-7; perhaps TRBD2 is the D gene, with 5 bases matching. The source of this sequence is a boy under two years old with a congenital heart defect. Donor details come from another sample of the same person, matched by shared clones. The sequenced sample was thymocytes. The CDR3 protein sequence reads: CAISESGKPYEQYF. Here is the DNA: TGTGCCATCAGTGAGTCCGGGAAACCTTACGAGCAGTACTTC.